The rows below give T cell receptor beta chains drawn from one sample of a study of early T cells in non-severe SARS-CoV-2 infection. One entry per CDR3 protein results from TCRdb running MiXCR on the 5' RACE reads. Of about 69,000 distinct CDR3 sequences listed, about 4.6% are singletons. This sample comprised whole blood, obtained at baseline. The origin of the receptors is an adult who was a healthcare worker with PCR-confirmed SARS-CoV-2 infection or an uninfected control (not recorded which). The donor label of this sample is uncertain. CDR3s include the opening cysteine and the closing phenylalanine or tryptophan.

>TRBJ2-2|TRBV6-5
CASSYGVPGELFF
>TRBJ2-1|TRBV7-3
CASSYNSYNEQFF
>TRBJ2-7|TRBV12-3/TRBV12-4
CASSLGRRGYEQYF
>TRBJ1-5|TRBV7-2
CASSLAIGRGHGNQPQHF
>TRBJ2-5|TRBV7-7
CASSLAAAGGETQYF
>TRBJ2-3|TRBV11-2
CASSLLTGDTQYF
>TRBJ1-2|TRBV30
CAWSGGSQSYGYTF
>TRBJ1-5|TRBV12-3/TRBV12-4
CASSYQGGRIQPQHF
>TRBJ2-7|TRBV2
CASSERTYYEQYF
>TRBJ2-1|TRBV12-3/TRBV12-4
CASSLPGIREQFF
>TRBJ2-7|TRBV28
CASSTVTEPSYEQYF
>TRBJ1-2|TRBV11-2
CASSLDLDYGYTF
>TRBJ2-2|TRBV5-1
CASSLGPEDGELFF
>TRBJ2-1|TRBV10-2
CASSVAGGDNEQFF
>TRBJ2-3|TRBV24-1
CATSAEADTQYF